The present TCR beta chain was sequenced within a study of control samples from healthy donors and cancer patients. Assay used: immunoSEQ multiplex PCR; TCRdb lists only in-frame clones, some missing. Seen here are some 76,000 clones, roughly 90% observed once, and the top ten hold around 9.5%. Trimming pared 0 bases from V and 4 bases from J, leaving 18 bases between. There are 17 residues in the CDR3. CDR1 is LGHNA and CDR2 is YSLEER in the germline V gene. Sequences were obtained from PBMCs. This TCR was sampled from a woman between 45 and 60 years old with colorectal cancer. The gene calls are TRBV4-3 and TRBJ2-5; TRBD1 is a possible D gene (5 bases). CDR3 DNA sequence: TGCGCCAGCAGCCAAGATAGAAGGGTAGGGGTGGGAGAGACCCAGTACTTC. Translating it yields CASSQDRRVGVGETQYF.